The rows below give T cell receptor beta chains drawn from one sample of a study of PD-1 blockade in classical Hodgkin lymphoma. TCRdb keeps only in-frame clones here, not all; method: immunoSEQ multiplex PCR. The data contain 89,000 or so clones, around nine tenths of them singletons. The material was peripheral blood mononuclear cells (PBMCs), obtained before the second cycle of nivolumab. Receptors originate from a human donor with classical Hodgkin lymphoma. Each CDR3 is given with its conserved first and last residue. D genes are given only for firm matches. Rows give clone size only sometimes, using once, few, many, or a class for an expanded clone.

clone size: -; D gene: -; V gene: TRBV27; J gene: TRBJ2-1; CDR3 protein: CASSTRGSGEQFF; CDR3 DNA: TGTGCCAGCAGTACTAGGGGGTCGGGTGAGCAGTTCTTC
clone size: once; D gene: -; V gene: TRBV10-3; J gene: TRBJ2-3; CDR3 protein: CAISDAYTQYF; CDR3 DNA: TGTGCCATCAGTGATGCCTATACGCAGTATTTT
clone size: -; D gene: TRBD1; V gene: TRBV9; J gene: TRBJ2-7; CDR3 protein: CASSVAAGGTTYEQYF; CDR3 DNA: TGTGCCAGCAGCGTAGCTGCAGGGGGCACAACCTACGAGCAGTACTTC
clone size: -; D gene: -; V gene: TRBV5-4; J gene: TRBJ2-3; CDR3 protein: CASSSTSTDTQYF; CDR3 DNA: TGTGCCAGCAGCAGTACTAGCACAGATACGCAGTATTTT
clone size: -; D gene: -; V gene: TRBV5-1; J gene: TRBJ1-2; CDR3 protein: CASSLDSTNYGYTF; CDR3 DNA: TGCGCCAGCAGCTTGGACAGCACTAACTATGGCTACACCTTC
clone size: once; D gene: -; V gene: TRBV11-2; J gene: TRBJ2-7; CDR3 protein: CASSLVGGGRVPYEQYF; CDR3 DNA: TGTGCCAGCAGCTTAGTCGGTGGGGGGCGCGTACCCTACGAGCAGTACTTC
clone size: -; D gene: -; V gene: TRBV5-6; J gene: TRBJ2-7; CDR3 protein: CASSFQPSSYEQYF; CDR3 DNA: TGTGCCAGCAGCTTCCAGCCTAGCTCCTACGAGCAGTACTTC
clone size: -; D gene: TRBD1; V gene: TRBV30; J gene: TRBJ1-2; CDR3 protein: CAWGSGQGVGYTF; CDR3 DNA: TGTGCCTGGGGGTCGGGACAGGGCGTTGGCTACACCTTC
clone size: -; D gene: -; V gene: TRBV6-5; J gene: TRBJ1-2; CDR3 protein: CASSSGTDYGYTF; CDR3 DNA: TGTGCCAGCAGTTCAGGGACGGATTATGGCTACACCTTC
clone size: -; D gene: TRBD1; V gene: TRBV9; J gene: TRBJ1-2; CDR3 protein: CASSPWTGAAPGDGYTF; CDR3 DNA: TGTGCCAGCAGCCCGTGGACAGGGGCCGCCCCCGGTGATGGCTACACCTTC
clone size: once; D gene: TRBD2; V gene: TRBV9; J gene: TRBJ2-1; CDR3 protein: CASSADLAGFYEQFF; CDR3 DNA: TGTGCCAGCAGCGCCGACCTAGCGGGTTTCTATGAGCAGTTCTTC
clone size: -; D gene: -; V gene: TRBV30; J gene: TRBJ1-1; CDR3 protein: CAWSVWGSVNTEAFF; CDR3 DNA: TGTGCCTGGAGTGTTTGGGGCAGTGTGAACACTGAAGCTTTCTTT
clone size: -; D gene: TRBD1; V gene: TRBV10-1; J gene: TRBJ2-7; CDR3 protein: CASSPDRLSYEQYF; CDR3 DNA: TGCGCCAGCAGTCCGGACAGGTTGTCCTACGAGCAGTACTTC
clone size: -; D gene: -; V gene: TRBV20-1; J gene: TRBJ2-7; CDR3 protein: CSARESYEQYF; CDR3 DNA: TGCAGTGCCAGGGAGTCCTACGAGCAGTACTTC
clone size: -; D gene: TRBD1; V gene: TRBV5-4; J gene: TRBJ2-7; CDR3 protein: CASSPTGGAAYEQYF; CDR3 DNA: TGTGCCAGCAGCCCGACAGGGGGCGCGGCCTACGAGCAGTACTTC
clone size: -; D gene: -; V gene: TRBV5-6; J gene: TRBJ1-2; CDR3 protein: CASRLAGGLGGYTF; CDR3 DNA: TGTGCCAGCCGCTTGGCGGGCGGGCTAGGGGGCTACACCTTC
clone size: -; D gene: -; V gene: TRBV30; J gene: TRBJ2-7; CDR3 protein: CAWSVLSGTKRTGEQYF; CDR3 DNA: TGTGCCTGGAGTGTCTTGTCCGGCACCAAGCGTACGGGCGAGCAGTACTTC
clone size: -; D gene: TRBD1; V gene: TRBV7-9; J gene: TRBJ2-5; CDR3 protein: CASSPGQGSETQYF; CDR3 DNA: TGTGCCAGCAGCCCGGGACAGGGGAGCGAGACCCAGTACTTC
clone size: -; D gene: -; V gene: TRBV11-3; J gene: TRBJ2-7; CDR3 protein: CASSRVSGDYEQYF; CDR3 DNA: TGTGCCAGCAGCCGCGTTAGCGGAGACTACGAGCAGTACTTC
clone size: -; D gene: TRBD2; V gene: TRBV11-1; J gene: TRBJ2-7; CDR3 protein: CASSLGASGITYEQYF; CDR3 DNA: TGTGCCAGCAGCTTAGGGGCTAGCGGGATAACCTACGAGCAGTACTTC
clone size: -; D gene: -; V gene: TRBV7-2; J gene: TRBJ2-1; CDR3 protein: CASSLYGVSYNEQFF; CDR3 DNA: TGTGCCAGCAGCTTGTACGGAGTTTCCTACAATGAGCAGTTCTTC
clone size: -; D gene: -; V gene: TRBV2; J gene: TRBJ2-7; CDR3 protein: CASSGDAGTLYEQYF; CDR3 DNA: TGTGCCAGCAGCGGGGACGCGGGAACCCTATACGAGCAGTACTTC
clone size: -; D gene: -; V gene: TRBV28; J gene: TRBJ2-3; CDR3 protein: CASSLGRVQDTQYF; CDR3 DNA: TGTGCCAGCAGTTTAGGCAGGGTGCAAGATACGCAGTATTTT
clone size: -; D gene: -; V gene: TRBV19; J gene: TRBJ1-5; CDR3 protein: CASRTGPRYQPQHF; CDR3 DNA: TGTGCCAGTAGGACGGGACCGCGCTATCAGCCCCAGCATTTT
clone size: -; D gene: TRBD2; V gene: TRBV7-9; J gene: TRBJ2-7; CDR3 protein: CASSLAAGGPGEQYF; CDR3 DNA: TGTGCCAGCAGCTTAGCGGCGGGAGGGCCGGGGGAGCAGTACTTC
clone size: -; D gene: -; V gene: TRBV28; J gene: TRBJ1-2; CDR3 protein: CASSEVARPNYGYTF; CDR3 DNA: TGTGCCAGCAGTGAAGTCGCCAGGCCTAACTATGGCTACACCTTC
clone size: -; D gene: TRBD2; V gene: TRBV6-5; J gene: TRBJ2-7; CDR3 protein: CASRNSGRASNEQYF; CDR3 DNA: TGTGCCAGCAGAAATAGCGGGAGGGCCAGCAACGAGCAGTACTTC
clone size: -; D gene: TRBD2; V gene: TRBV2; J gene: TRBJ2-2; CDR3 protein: CASSEEGTGLAGVGELFF; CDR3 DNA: TGTGCCAGCAGTGAAGAGGGAACGGGGCTAGCGGGTGTCGGGGAGCTGTTTTTT
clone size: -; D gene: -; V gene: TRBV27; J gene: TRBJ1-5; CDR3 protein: CASSLGSGLQPQHF; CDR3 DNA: TGTGCCAGCAGTTTAGGGTCAGGGTTACAGCCCCAGCATTTT
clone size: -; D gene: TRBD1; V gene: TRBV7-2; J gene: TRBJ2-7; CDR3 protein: CASSSGQVNYEQYF; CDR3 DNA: TGTGCCAGCAGCTCGGGACAGGTAAACTACGAGCAGTACTTC
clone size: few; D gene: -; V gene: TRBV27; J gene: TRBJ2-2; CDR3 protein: CASSPDRSTGELFF; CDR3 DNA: TGTGCCAGCAGTCCCGACAGGAGCACCGGGGAGCTGTTTTTT
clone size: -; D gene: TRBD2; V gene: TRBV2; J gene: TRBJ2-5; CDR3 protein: CASRGLAGELAAQYF; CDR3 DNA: TGTGCCAGCAGGGGACTAGCGGGAGAGTTAGCGGCCCAGTACTTC
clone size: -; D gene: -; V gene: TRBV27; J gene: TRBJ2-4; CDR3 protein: CASSFIGKMAKNIQYF; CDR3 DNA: TGTGCCAGCAGTTTCATCGGGAAAATGGCCAAAAACATTCAGTACTTC
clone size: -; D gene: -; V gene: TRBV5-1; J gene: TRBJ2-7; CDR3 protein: CASSLEAAFTYEQYF; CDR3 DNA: TGCGCCAGCAGCTTGGAGGCGGCCTTTACCTACGAGCAGTACTTC
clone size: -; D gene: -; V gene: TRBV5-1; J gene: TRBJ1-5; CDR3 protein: CASSVEGRNQPQHF; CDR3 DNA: TGCGCCAGCTCTGTGGAGGGCCGTAATCAGCCCCAGCATTTT
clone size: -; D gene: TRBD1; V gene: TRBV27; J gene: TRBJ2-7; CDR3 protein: CASSLSGDSSYEQYF; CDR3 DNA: TGTGCCAGCAGTTTATCAGGGGACAGCTCCTACGAGCAGTACTTC
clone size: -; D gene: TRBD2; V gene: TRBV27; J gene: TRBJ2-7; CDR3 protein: CASSSPGLAGYEQYF; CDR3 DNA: TGTGCCAGCAGTTCACCGGGACTAGCGGGATACGAGCAGTACTTC
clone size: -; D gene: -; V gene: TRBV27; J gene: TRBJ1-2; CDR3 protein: CASSFGRAENYGYTF; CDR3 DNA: TGTGCCAGCAGTTTTGGAAGGGCCGAAAACTATGGCTACACCTTC
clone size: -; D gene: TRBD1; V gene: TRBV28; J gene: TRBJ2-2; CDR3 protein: CASSYAGTVNTGELFF; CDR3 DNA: TGTGCCAGCAGTTATGCCGGGACAGTGAACACCGGGGAGCTGTTTTTT
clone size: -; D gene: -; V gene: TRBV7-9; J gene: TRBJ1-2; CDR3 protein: CASSLTTGYTF; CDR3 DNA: TGTGCCAGCAGCCTCACTACTGGCTACACCTTC
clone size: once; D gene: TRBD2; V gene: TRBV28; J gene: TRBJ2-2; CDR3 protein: CASSLVAGGTGELFF; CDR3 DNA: TGTGCCAGCAGTCTGGTAGCGGGAGGGACCGGGGAGCTGTTTTTT
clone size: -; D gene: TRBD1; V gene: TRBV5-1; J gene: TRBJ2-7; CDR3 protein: CASSLDGTGLFDEQYF; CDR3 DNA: TGCGCCAGCAGCTTGGATGGGACAGGGCTGTTCGACGAGCAGTACTTC
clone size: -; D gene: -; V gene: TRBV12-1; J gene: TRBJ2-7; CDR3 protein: CASSFATSGHEQYF; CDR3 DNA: TGTGCCAGCAGCTTTGCTACTTCGGGGCACGAGCAGTACTTC
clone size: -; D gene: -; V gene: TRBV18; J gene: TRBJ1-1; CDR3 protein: CASSPQVANTEAFF; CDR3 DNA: TGTGCCAGCTCACCACAGGTTGCGAACACTGAAGCTTTCTTT
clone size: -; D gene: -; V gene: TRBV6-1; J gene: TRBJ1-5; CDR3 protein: CASSEIRILSNQPQHF; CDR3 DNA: TGTGCCAGCAGTGAGATAAGGATCCTAAGCAATCAGCCCCAGCATTTT
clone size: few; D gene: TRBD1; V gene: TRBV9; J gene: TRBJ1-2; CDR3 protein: CASSGGQGQSGYGYTF; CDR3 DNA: TGTGCCAGCAGCGGAGGACAGGGTCAAAGCGGCTATGGCTACACCTTC
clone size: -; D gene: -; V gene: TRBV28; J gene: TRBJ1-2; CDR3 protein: CASRGADDRNYGYTF; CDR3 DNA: TGTGCCAGCAGGGGGGCCGACGACAGGAACTATGGCTACACCTTC
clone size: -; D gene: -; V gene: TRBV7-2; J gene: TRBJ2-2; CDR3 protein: CASSFHGDAGELFF; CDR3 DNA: TGTGCCAGCAGCTTCCACGGGGACGCCGGGGAGCTGTTTTTT
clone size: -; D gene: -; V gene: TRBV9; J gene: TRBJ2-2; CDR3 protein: CASSVENDPNTGELFF; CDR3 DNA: TGTGCCAGCAGCGTAGAGAACGATCCGAACACCGGGGAGCTGTTTTTT
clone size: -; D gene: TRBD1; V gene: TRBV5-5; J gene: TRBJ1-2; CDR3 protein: CASSLGTGGPYGYTF; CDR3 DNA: TGTGCCAGCAGCTTGGGGACAGGGGGCCCGTATGGCTACACCTTC
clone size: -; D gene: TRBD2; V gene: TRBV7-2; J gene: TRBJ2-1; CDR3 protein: CASSLVTSGGYNEQFF; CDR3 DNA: TGTGCCAGCAGCTTAGTTACTAGCGGGGGCTACAATGAGCAGTTCTTC
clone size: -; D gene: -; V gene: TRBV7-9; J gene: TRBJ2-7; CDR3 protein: CASSPGTVASYEQYF; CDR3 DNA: TGTGCCAGCAGCCCCGGGACCGTGGCCTCCTACGAGCAGTACTTC
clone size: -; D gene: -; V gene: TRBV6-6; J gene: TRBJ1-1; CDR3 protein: CASSYEPDYTEAFF; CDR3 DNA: TGTGCCAGCAGTTACGAGCCCGATTACACTGAAGCTTTCTTT
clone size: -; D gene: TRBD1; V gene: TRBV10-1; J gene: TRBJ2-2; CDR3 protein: CASSDTGTGVARELFF; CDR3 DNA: TGCGCCAGCAGTGATACCGGGACAGGAGTGGCAAGGGAGCTGTTTTTT
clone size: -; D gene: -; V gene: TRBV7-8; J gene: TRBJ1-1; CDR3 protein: CASSLVRYTEAFF; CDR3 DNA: TGTGCCAGCAGCTTAGTCCGCTACACTGAAGCTTTCTTT
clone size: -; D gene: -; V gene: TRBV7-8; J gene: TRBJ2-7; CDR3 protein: CASSLELGAYYEQYF; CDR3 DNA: TGTGCCAGCAGCTTAGAACTGGGGGCGTATTACGAGCAGTACTTC
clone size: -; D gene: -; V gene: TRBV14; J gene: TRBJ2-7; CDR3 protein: CASSQGGPTYEQYF; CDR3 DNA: TGTGCCAGCAGCCAAGGTGGACCAACCTACGAGCAGTACTTC
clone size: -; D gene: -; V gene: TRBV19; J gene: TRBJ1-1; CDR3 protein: CASSATGMNTEAFF; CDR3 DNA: TGTGCCAGTAGTGCCACCGGCATGAACACTGAAGCTTTCTTT
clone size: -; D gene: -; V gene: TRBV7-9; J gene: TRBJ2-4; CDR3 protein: CASSLGLAKNIQYF; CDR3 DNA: TGTGCCAGCAGCTTAGGTCTAGCCAAAAACATTCAGTACTTC
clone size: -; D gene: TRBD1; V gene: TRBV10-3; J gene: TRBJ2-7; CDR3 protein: CASGTGGLYEQYF; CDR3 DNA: TGTGCCTCAGGGACAGGGGGCCTCTACGAGCAGTACTTC